The rows below give T cell receptor beta chains drawn from one sample of a study of identical twins. MiXCR was run by TCRdb on the 5' RACE reads, yielding one entry per CDR3 protein. Among approximately 94,000 distinct CDR3 sequences, about 5.6% were seen once, and the ten largest hold roughly 12%. The sequenced material came from memory T cells sorted from blood. The receptor set was obtained from a woman aged 45-65 years in good health. Each CDR3 is given with its conserved first and last residue. A D gene is named only where the DNA matches it firmly. Clone size appears in some rows only: once, few, many, or a class for an expanded clone.

D,J,size,V,CDR3,DNA
TRBD2,TRBJ2-1,few,TRBV12-3/TRBV12-4,CASIGTSGSNEQFF,TGTGCCAGCATCGGGACTAGCGGGAGCAATGAGCAGTTCTTC
.,TRBJ1-2,many,TRBV24-1,CATSDHQPGWGGYTF,TGTGCCACCAGTGACCACCAACCAGGGTGGGGGGGCTACACCTTC
TRBD2,TRBJ2-1,few,TRBV20-1,CSARVLGLAGGREQFF,TGCAGTGCTAGAGTCCTGGGACTAGCGGGAGGTCGGGAGCAGTTCTTC
.,TRBJ2-5,many,TRBV11-2,CASSPQASREETQYF,TGTGCCAGCAGCCCACAGGCCAGCCGAGAAGAGACCCAGTACTTC
.,TRBJ1-2,many,TRBV27,CASSLDRMYNGYTF,TGTGCCAGCAGCCTCGACAGGATGTATAATGGCTACACCTTC
.,TRBJ2-1,many,TRBV27,CASRLLRGGNNEQFF,TGTGCCAGCAGGCTACTTAGGGGGGGTAACAATGAGCAGTTCTTC
.,TRBJ2-7,many,TRBV7-9,CASSLGGQIEQYF,TGTGCCAGCAGCTTAGGTGGCCAGATCGAGCAGTACTTC
.,TRBJ1-2,many,TRBV24-1,CATSDFRTAPGGDGYTF,TGTGCCACCAGTGATTTCCGGACAGCACCTGGGGGTGATGGCTACACCTTC
.,TRBJ2-7,many,TRBV5-1,CASSLGSDNEQYF,TGCGCCAGCAGCTTGGGTTCTGATAACGAGCAGTACTTC
.,TRBJ1-1,.,TRBV6-1,CASRRDRGMNAEAFF,TGTGCCAGCAGGCGGGACCGGGGGATGAACGCTGAAGCTTTCTTT
TRBD1,TRBJ2-7,many,TRBV5-1,CASSFDRGAYEQYF,TGCGCCAGCAGCTTCGACAGGGGAGCCTACGAGCAGTACTTC
.,TRBJ1-1,many,TRBV9,CASSPGNTEAFF,TGTGCCAGCAGTCCAGGGAACACTGAAGCTTTCTTT
.,TRBJ2-3,once,TRBV19,CASSMRSSTDTQYF,TGTGCCAGTAGTATGCGGTCAAGCACAGATACGCAGTATTTT
.,TRBJ2-1,.,TRBV4-1,CASSLQIALAGDEQFF,TGCGCCAGCAGCCTCCAGATAGCCCTAGCTGGCGATGAGCAGTTCTTC
TRBD2,TRBJ2-7,many,TRBV24-1,CATSVIGTSGTRDEQYF,TGTGCCACCAGTGTCATCGGGACTAGCGGGACAAGGGACGAGCAGTACTTC
.,TRBJ2-5,many,TRBV30,CAWNKQISQETQYF,TGTGCCTGGAATAAACAGATCTCCCAAGAGACCCAGTACTTC
.,TRBJ1-1,.,TRBV6-2/TRBV6-3,CASRSSRPNTEAFF,TGTGCCAGCCGCTCAAGCCGACCGAACACTGAAGCTTTCTTT
TRBD2,TRBJ2-5,few,TRBV9,CASSVSASGFQETQYF,TGTGCCAGCAGCGTATCAGCTAGCGGGTTCCAAGAGACCCAGTACTTC
.,TRBJ1-3,many,TRBV10-3,CATSRGNTIYF,TGTGCCACGTCCAGGGGAAACACCATATATTTT